A single sample is the source of the 25 T cell receptor beta chains below, sequenced in a study of cytomegalovirus exposure and HLA in healthy donors. The PCR was carried out with 60 Vbeta primers and 13 Jbeta primers. Sequencing used immunoSEQ multiplex PCR; TCRdb keeps in-frame clones, though not all of them. The sample has about 97,000 clones, roughly three quarters seen once; the top ten hold around a tenth. Material for sequencing was PBMCs. These receptors came from a male donor in good health and CMV-seropositive.

This chain uses TRBV7-8 with TRBJ1-3; 7 nucleotides align to TRBD1. The V segment lost 4 bases and the J segment 3 bases; nucleotides outside the gene matches: 6. This CDR3 is 15 amino acids long. Germline V gives CDR1 SGHVS, CDR2 FQNEAQ. Written as DNA, the CDR3 is TGTGCCAGCAGCTCGACAGGGTTTAGTGGAAACACCATATATTTT. It encodes CASSSTGFSGNTIYF.

This clone was recorded a few times. This rearrangement joins TRBV2 to TRBJ1-4; D perhaps matches TRBD1 (6 bases). Germline V gene data show CDR1 as SNHLY and CDR2 as FYNNEI. The germline V and J ends were trimmed by 6 bases and 8 bases, with 10 bases remaining between them. The CDR3 contains 12 residues. Here the CDR3 DNA reads TGTGCCAGCAGGGTAGGGACAGAAAAACTGTTTTTT. This encodes CASRVGTEKLFF. Full variable domain (remainder filled in from reference TRBV2 and TRBJ1-4): EPEVTQTPSHQVTQMGQEVILRCVPISNHLYFYWYRQILGQKVEFLVSFYNNEISEKSEIFDDQFSVERPDGSNFTLKIRSTKLEDSAMYFCASRVGTEKLFFGSGTQLSVL.

The chain couples TRBV7-9 to TRBJ2-3; 9 nucleotides agree with TRBD1. The V gene end was trimmed by 5 bases and the J gene end by 4 bases; junction bases not matched to a gene: 7. The germline V gene has CDR1 SEHNR and CDR2 FQNEAQ (reference sequence). This CDR3 is 15 amino acids long. In DNA, the CDR3 is TGTGCCAGCAGCCCAAGACAGGGGGGCGCAGATACGCAGTATTTT. Translation gives CASSPRQGGADTQYF. Using reference TRBV7-9 and TRBJ2-3 for the parts outside the CDR3, the full variable domain is DTGVSQNPRHKITKRGQNVTFRCDPISEHNRLYWYRQTLGQGPEFLTYFQNEAQLEKSRLLSDRFSAERPKGSFSTLEIQRTEQGDSAMYLCASSPRQGGADTQYFGPGTRLTVL.

The rearrangement links TRBV4-1 to TRBJ1-2, with D possibly being TRBD1 (5 bases). Germline lookup yields CDR1 MGHRA and CDR2 YSYEKL. CDR3 length equals 15 residues. Between the trimmed V and J ends, which lost 5 bases and 5 bases, there was a span of 18 bases. In nucleotides, the CDR3 is TGCGCCAGCAGCAAAGCCGTTGACAGAAGATATGGCTACACCTTC. This encodes CASSKAVDRRYGYTF.

The chain carries TRBV7-3 and TRBJ2-1; 10 bases map to TRBD2. V gave up 2 bases and J gave up 6 bases; unmatched junction bases: 4. The CDR3 consists of 15 residues. In germline, CDR1 is SGHTA, CDR2 FQGTGA. The CDR3 DNA reads as TGTGCCAGCAGCTTACTAGCGGGAGTTCTCAATGAGCAGTTCTTC. Translating it yields CASSLLAGVLNEQFF.

In its sample, this clone was seen a few times. The rearrangement joins TRBV28 to TRBJ1-6; 8 positions agree with TRBD1. CDR1 is MDHEN and CDR2 is SYDVKM in the germline V gene. The ends lost 4 bases at V and 7 bases at J; junction bases unmatched: 12. CDR3 length: 17 residues. CDR3 in amino acids: CASSSLVDRAGNSPLHF. The CDR3 DNA follows: TGTGCCAGCAGTTCACTAGTGGACAGGGCGGGAAATTCACCCCTCCACTTT.

CDR3 in amino acids: CATSGGFAGEEKLFF. The CDR3, as DNA: TGTGCCACCTCAGGAGGGTTCGCCGGAGAGGAAAAACTGTTTTTT. This chain joins TRBV6-6 and TRBJ1-4; the D is unclear. This CDR3 region has 15 residues. The germline V gene encodes CDR1 MNHNY and CDR2 SVGAGI (reference sequence). Trimming took 10 bases from V and 8 from J, leaving 23 bases between them.

Here the CDR3 DNA reads TGTGCCAGCAGTTTATATCTAGCGGGAGTCCACAATGAGCAGTTCTTC. This gives the protein CASSLYLAGVHNEQFF. The chain joins TRBV27 to TRBJ2-1, with 10 bases identical to TRBD2. This CDR3 comprises 16 residues. J lost 5 bases, V lost 1 base, and 5 bases had no gene match. Per germline, CDR1 MNHEY and CDR2 SMNVEV (reference sequence).

J is TRBJ1-2 and V is TRBV11-2; TRBD1 agrees at 8 bases. CDR1 and CDR2 (germline): SGHAT, FQNNGV. Losses at the gene ends were 5 bases for V and 2 bases for J; bases not matched to a gene: 4. This CDR3 spans 14 amino acids. CDR3 amino acids: CASSVDRGNYGYTF. CDR3 nucleotide sequence: TGTGCCAGCAGCGTCGACAGGGGAAACTATGGCTACACCTTC.

This clone has only one observation. The V gene is TRBV2, the J gene TRBJ2-5; 13 bases agree with TRBD2. Germline CDR1 and CDR2: SNHLY and FYNNEI. The CDR3 has 15 residues. V gave up 6 bases and J gave up 3 bases; unmatched junction bases: 4. CDR3 sequence reads: CASRRGLAGEETQYF. The CDR3 DNA reads as TGTGCCAGCAGGAGAGGACTAGCGGGAGAAGAGACCCAGTACTTC.

The rearrangement links TRBV27 to TRBJ2-3, with TRBD1 identical over 10 bases. The germline CDR1 and CDR2 sequences are MNHEY and SMNVEV (reference sequence). V was pared by 6 bases and J by 7 bases, with 13 bases of the junction left unmatched. This CDR3 has 16 amino acids. The CDR3 DNA follows: TGTGCCAGCAGCGCCCCCCCGGGACAGGGGAAAAATACGCAGTATTTT. Translation: CASSAPPGQGKNTQYF.

The chain has TRBV28 and TRBJ1-6; perhaps TRBD1 as D (6 bases). The CDR3 has 18 amino acids. The V end lost 2 bases, the J end lost 8 bases, and 22 bases lay between the germline ends. The germline gives CDR1 MDHEN, CDR2 SYDVKM. CDR3 sequence reads: CASSLVSGALGQDSPLHF. In DNA, the CDR3 is TGTGCCAGCAGTTTAGTATCAGGGGCGCTAGGTCAGGATTCACCCCTCCACTTT.

This sequence joins TRBV7-3 and TRBJ2-1; TRBD2 aligns across 12 bases. Trimming removed 1 base from V and 6 bases from J; junction bases left unmatched: 7. The germline V gene has CDR1 SGHTA and CDR2 FQGTGA. There are 17 residues in the CDR3. The CDR3 is CASSLSQLAGGSNEQFF. CDR3 in DNA: TGTGCCAGCAGCTTAAGCCAACTAGCGGGAGGTAGCAATGAGCAGTTCTTC.

The gene calls are TRBV7-9 and TRBJ2-1; no definite D call. Trimming stripped 3 bases from V and 8 bases from J, with 8 bases between. This CDR3 region has 12 residues. The V gene's germline CDR1 is SEHNR and CDR2 FQNEAQ (reference sequence). The CDR3 DNA is TGTGCCAGCAGCTTCTCCTCCGATGAGCAGTTCTTC. This sequence encodes CASSFSSDEQFF.

Comments on this clone: Sequence at one end of the junction differs from germline and may be a read error. The V gene is TRBV28, the J gene TRBJ2-6; tentatively, D is TRBD1 (5 bases). Per the germline V gene, CDR1 is MDHEN and CDR2 is SYDVKM. The CDR3 covers 15 residues. The CDR3 DNA sequence: TGTGCCAGCAGTATCCTGGCCTCTGGGGCCAACGGCCTGACTTTC. It encodes CASSILASGANGLTF.

The chain links TRBV7-2 to TRBJ2-1; D unclear. Trimming took 3 bases from V and 0 from J, leaving 9 bases between them. Germline assignment: CDR1 SGHTA and CDR2 FQGNSA. The CDR3 extends over 15 amino acids. The CDR3 coding sequence is TGTGCCAGCAGCTTGGCGGATCTCTCCTACAATGAGCAGTTCTTC. Its protein is CASSLADLSYNEQFF. Full variable domain (remainder filled in from reference TRBV7-2 and TRBJ2-1): GAGVSQSPSNKVTEKGKDVELRCDPISGHTALYWYRQSLGQGLEFLIYFQGNSAPDKSGLPSDRFSAERTGGSVSTLTIQRTQQEDSAVYLCASSLADLSYNEQFFGPGTRLTVL.

This clone has a single count. The chain has TRBV6-1 and TRBJ1-3; D may be TRBD1 (6 bases). Deletions cut 4 bases from V and 0 bases from J, with 16 bases between. The CDR3 sequence is 17 residues long. Germline-derived CDR1 and CDR2 are MNHNS and SASEGT. CDR3 sequence reads: CASSVSGTRISGNTIYF. The CDR3 nucleotides read TGTGCCAGCAGTGTGTCCGGGACAAGAATCTCTGGAAACACCATATATTTT.

CDR3 protein: CASSKGLAGAYNEQFF. In DNA, the CDR3 is TGTGCCAGCAGCAAGGGACTAGCGGGGGCCTACAATGAGCAGTTCTTC. The chain employs TRBV5-8 and TRBJ2-1; TRBD2 aligns across 14 bases. The CDR3 runs to 16 residues. The ends lost 4 bases at V and 2 bases at J; junction bases unmatched: 2. Germline assignment: CDR1 SGHTS and CDR2 YDEGEE.

The CDR3 region is CASSLSPLAGGPDGELFF. The CDR3 bases are TGTGCCAGCAGCTTAAGCCCTCTAGCGGGAGGGCCGGACGGGGAGCTGTTTTTT. The chain links TRBV7-3 to TRBJ2-2; 12 bases are shared with TRBD2. CDR3 length equals 18 residues. The germline V gene encodes CDR1 SGHTA and CDR2 FQGTGA. With 1 base clipped from V and 7 bases from J, the junction kept 10 bases outside the gene matches.

The V gene is TRBV5-4, the J gene TRBJ1-1; TRBD1 agrees at 9 bases. The germline V gene has CDR1 SGHNT and CDR2 YYREEE (reference sequence). The J segment lost 0 bases and the V segment lost 0 bases, leaving 3 bases of the junction unmatched. CDR3 length equals 16 residues. The DNA for the CDR3 is TGTGCCAGCAGCTTGGGGGGGACAGGGATGAACACTGAAGCTTTCTTT. It codes for CASSLGGTGMNTEAFF.

Written as DNA, the CDR3 is TGTGCCAGCTCACCTCGACAGACCGTCGTGGGGACCCAGTACTTC. It encodes CASSPRQTVVGTQYF. This chain uses TRBV18 with TRBJ2-5; weak D call: TRBD1 (5 bases). Trimming stripped 3 bases from V and 7 bases from J, with 18 bases between. CDR1 KGHSH and CDR2 LQKENI come from the germline V gene. This CDR3 has 15 amino acids.

The chain is built from TRBV5-1 and TRBJ2-7; TRBD1 matches 7 bases. V lost 3 bases to trimming and J lost 6 bases; unmatched junction nucleotides: 6. Germline CDR1 is SGHRS and CDR2 is YFSETQ. The CDR3 sequence is 13 residues long. As DNA, the CDR3 is TGCGCCAGCAGCTCGGGACAGACGTCCGAGCAGTACTTC. Its translation is CASSSGQTSEQYF.

The V and J genes are TRBV6-6 and TRBJ2-2, with 7 bases aligning to TRBD1. Trimming took 7 bases from V and 6 from J; bases not matched to a gene: 11. The CDR3 is 15 amino acids. CDR1 is MNHNY, CDR2 SVGAGI, per germline (reference sequence). CDR3 region: CASTPSDRYSGELFF. The DNA for the CDR3 is TGTGCCAGCACCCCTTCGGACAGGTATTCCGGGGAGCTGTTTTTT.

The CDR3 DNA reads TGTGCCATCAGTCGAACCCTGACTAGCGGAAAAACCTACGAGCAGTACTTC. Its translation is CAISRTLTSGKTYEQYF. The V call is TRBV10-3, the J call TRBJ2-7, with 9 bases matching TRBD2. The CDR3 contains 17 residues. CDR1 is ENHRY, CDR2 SYGVKD, per germline. Trimming at V came to 5 bases and at J to 2 bases, leaving 13 bases not matched to a gene.

The chain uses TRBV19 and TRBJ2-7, with 11 positions matching TRBD1. In germline, CDR1 is LNHDA, CDR2 SQIVND (reference sequence). The CDR3 consists of 16 residues. Germline trimming cut 4 bases from V and 2 bases from J; bases unmatched to any gene: 7. CDR3 region: CASSNPGTGGTYEQYF. The CDR3 region has the DNA TGTGCCAGTAGTAATCCCGGGACAGGGGGAACCTACGAGCAGTACTTC.